This TCR beta chain was retrieved from a study of human T cells and chemical hapten exposure. Findings of the study overall: Healthy people's immune response may differ from that of the donors, who had alopecia. Relative to controls, expanded TCRs formed significantly more large CDR3 similarity clusters.

Using its own MiXCR run on the RACE reads, TCRdb lists one record per CDR3 protein. This repertoire shows 250,000 or so distinct CDR3 sequences, roughly 7.7% found once; its top ten account for approximately 1.2%. Sample time point: pre-sensitization, week 0. The treatment was: therapeutic diphenylcyclopropenone sensitization with weekly scalp DPC. Donors were 18 to 70-year-old alopecia patients suitable for DPC. Comment on this clonotype: What it recognizes is unknown.

This CDR3 spans 14 amino acids. With 4 bases removed from V and 6 bases from J, the gap between germline ends came to 15 bases. Germline values: CDR1 MDHEN, CDR2 SYDVKM. This TCR derives from a man between 18 and 35 years old with alopecia areata. Some clones in this sample may be carry-over from other donors' samples. Sequencing was performed on whole blood, taken in connection with sensitization to the hapten diphenylcyclopropenone (DPC). The genes are TRBV28 and TRBJ1-2, with D perhaps matching TRBD1 (5 bases). The CDR3 region is CASSSPGGKNGYTF. CDR3 nucleotides: TGTGCCAGCAGTTCCCCTGGGGGAAAGAATGGCTACACCTTC.